Listed here are 29 T cell receptor beta chains from one sample, sequenced in a study of blood T cells in healthy people across ages. Then a second PCR, running about 6 to 12 cycles, was carried out with a sample-barcoded 5' primer and a J-beta primer mix. TCRdb reprocessed the 5' RACE reads with MiXCR, giving one entry per CDR3 protein. Of about 1.6 million distinct CDR3 sequences listed, approximately 32% are singletons. The sequenced sample was blood. The receptors here all came from a woman aged 25 to 39 in good health.

This chain links TRBV20-1 with TRBJ1-6; D is perhaps TRBD1 (5 bases). The germline CDR1 and CDR2 sequences are DFQATT and SNEGSKA (reference sequence). V was clipped by 0 bases and J by 14 bases, with 8 bases between them. The CDR3 totals 11 residues. The DNA of the CDR3 is TGCAGTGCTAGAGAGTTGGGGGCCCTCCACTTT. Encoded protein: CSARELGALHF.

The genes are TRBV27 and TRBJ1-2; 10 positions agree with TRBD1. The CDR3 length is 15 residues. Germline CDR1 and CDR2: MNHEY and SMNVEV (reference sequence). Trimming removed 5 bases from V and 4 bases from J; junction bases left unmatched: 7. Written as DNA, the CDR3 is TGTGCCAGCAGTCCCCGGGACAGGGGCGCCTATGGCTACACCTTC. Translation gives CASSPRDRGAYGYTF.

This rearrangement joins TRBV7-2 to TRBJ2-2; 11 nucleotides align to TRBD2. The CDR3 has 16 residues. Germline trimming cut 5 bases from V and 2 bases from J; bases unmatched to any gene: 4. Germline CDR1 reads SGHTA; CDR2 reads FQGNSA. CDR3: CASSPTSGINTGELFF. CDR3 sequence (DNA): TGTGCCAGCAGCCCGACTAGCGGGATCAACACCGGGGAGCTGTTTTTT.

This clonotype was observed a handful of times. The gene calls are TRBV18 and TRBJ1-2; D gene uncertain. The germline V and J ends were trimmed by 5 bases and 7 bases, with 14 bases remaining between them. Germline V gives CDR1 KGHSH, CDR2 LQKENI. The CDR3 runs to 13 residues. The CDR3 nucleotides read TGTGCCAGCTCAACGCCTGGTATGGCTGGCTACACCTTC. Translating gives CASSTPGMAGYTF.

CDR3 sequence reads: CAISESSGGFQFF. CDR3 in DNA: TGTGCCATCAGTGAGTCGAGCGGTGGGTTCCAGTTCTTC. The rearrangement joins TRBV10-3 to TRBJ2-1; possible D gene TRBD2, 5 bases. The CDR3 runs to 13 residues. The ends were cut back, 0 bases at V and 13 bases at J, with 13 bases in the middle. Germline lookup yields CDR1 ENHRY and CDR2 SYGVKD.

The CDR3 sequence: CASSVGGSPTQYF. DNA of the CDR3: TGTGCCAGCAGCGTAGGGGGCTCCCCAACGCAGTATTTT. V usage is TRBV9 and J usage is TRBJ2-3, with D possibly TRBD1 on 5 matching bases. CDR1 is SGDLS and CDR2 is YYNGEE in the germline V gene. V shed 0 bases and J shed 9 bases, with 11 bases lying between them. The CDR3 loop spans 13 amino acids.

The V gene is TRBV7-3, the J gene TRBJ2-5; the D gene is possibly TRBD1 (6 bases). The CDR3 has 14 amino acids. The V end was cut by 5 bases, the J end by 4 bases, with 14 bases between. Germline lookup yields CDR1 SGHTA and CDR2 FQGTGA. CDR3 nucleotides: TGTGCCAGCAGCCCACAGGGCCCCCCAGAGACCCAGTACTTC. Translating it yields CASSPQGPPETQYF.

This clonotype came up a few times. The rearrangement links TRBV20-1 to TRBJ2-7; possible D gene TRBD2, 7 bases. With 6 bases removed from V and 1 base from J, the gap between germline ends came to 19 bases. CDR1 and CDR2 (germline): DFQATT, SNEGSKA (reference sequence). The CDR3 length is 15 residues. CDR3 bases: TGCAGTGCCCACCCTAGGGGGGGTATATCCTACGAGCAGTACTTC. As protein: CSAHPRGGISYEQYF.

V is TRBV20-1 and J is TRBJ2-5, with 8 nucleotides matching TRBD2. CDR1 is DFQATT, CDR2 SNEGSKA, per germline (reference sequence). This CDR3 contains 12 residues. The J segment lost 9 bases and the V segment lost 3 bases, leaving 6 bases of the junction unmatched. This CDR3 reads CSASRSGSSQYF. CDR3 nucleotide sequence: TGCAGTGCTAGCAGGAGCGGGAGTTCCCAGTACTTC.

The chain links TRBV7-8 to TRBJ1-1, with D tentatively TRBD1 (5 bases). The CDR3 covers 17 residues. Trimming stripped 1 base from V and 1 base from J, with 16 bases between. Germline CDR1 and CDR2: SGHVS and FQNEAQ. This chain's CDR3 is CASSLVLFGATNTEAFF. CDR3 nucleotide sequence: TGTGCCAGCAGCTTAGTTTTATTCGGGGCAACGAACACTGAAGCTTTCTTT.

Regarding this clonotype: Possible read error: a much larger clone is one base away. This chain links TRBV20-1 with TRBJ2-4, with 9 bases matching TRBD1. The V and J ends lost 6 bases and 9 bases, in that order; junction bases with no gene match: 9. This CDR3 spans 13 amino acids. Germline V lookup: CDR1 DFQATT, CDR2 SNEGSKA (reference sequence). CDR3 sequence reads: CSATRTGESIQYF. The CDR3 DNA is TGCAGTGCAACTCGGACAGGGGAAAGCATTCAGTACTTC.

V gene TRBV4-2 combines with J gene TRBJ2-7; no definite D call. The germline gives CDR1 LGHNA, CDR2 YNFKEQ. This CDR3 comprises 15 residues. V lost 4 bases to trimming and J lost 3 bases, with 16 bases between them. The CDR3 sequence is CASSRSLTVYYEQYF. CDR3 bases: TGTGCCAGCAGCCGTTCCTTGACTGTTTACTACGAGCAGTACTTC.

A few counts support this clonotype. The junction and the germline gene differ at one end; a read error may be behind it. The chain couples TRBV9 to TRBJ2-1; 9 bases fit TRBD1. CDR1 and CDR2 from the germline V gene are SGDLS and YYNGEE. This CDR3 is built from 17 residues. The CDR3 DNA sequence: TGTGCCAGCAGCGCCCCACCCCGGGACAGGGTTGGAAATGAGGAGTTCTTC. Its protein is CASSAPPRDRVGNEEFF.

V gene TRBV9 combines with J gene TRBJ2-5; 8 bases align to TRBD1. The J call may be incorrect, as the DNA end agrees better with TRBJ2-7. The length of the CDR3 is 14 residues. From germline, CDR1 is SGDLS and CDR2 YYNGEE. CDR3 DNA: TGTGCCAGCGGCCCTCGGACAGGGCGGAACGAGCAGTACTTC. As protein: CASGPRTGRNEQYF.

This clonotype was counted only a few times. The chain has TRBV20-1 and TRBJ2-1; TRBD2 matches at 9 bases. The CDR3 loop spans 15 amino acids. Per the germline V gene, CDR1 is DFQATT and CDR2 is SNEGSKA (reference sequence). V gave up 5 bases and J gave up 10 bases; unmatched junction bases: 15. The CDR3 DNA reads TGCAGTGCTCGGGGGTCTCTCTTGACTAGCGGCGAGCAGTTCTTC. Translating it yields CSARGSLLTSGEQFF.

The sample holds a few counts of this clonotype. The J gene is TRBJ2-7, the V gene TRBV6-2 or TRBV6-3; D remains unclear. V lost 4 bases, J lost 0 bases, and 13 bases lay in between. Germline V gene lookup returns CDR1 MNHEY and CDR2 SVGEGT. The CDR3 sequence is 15 residues long. CDR3 in amino acids: CASSSQDFYSYEQYF. CDR3 in DNA: TGTGCCAGCAGTTCCCAAGACTTCTACTCCTACGAGCAGTACTTC.

This clonotype turned up a few times. This sequence joins TRBV20-1 and TRBJ1-2; 9 bases line up with TRBD1. The CDR3 spans 14 residues. Germline CDR1 and CDR2: DFQATT and SNEGSKA (reference sequence). Trimming cost V 1 base and J 3 bases; bases outside gene matches: 3. The CDR3 DNA sequence: TGCAGTGCTAGAGTGGACAGGGGTTACTATGGCTACACCTTC. The encoded protein is CSARVDRGYYGYTF.

This chain connects TRBV3-1 to TRBJ2-5, with D possibly TRBD1 on 6 matching bases. The germline V and J ends were trimmed by 2 bases and 1 base, with 14 bases remaining between them. From germline, CDR1 is LGHDT and CDR2 YNNKEL (reference sequence). The CDR3 length is 16 residues. The CDR3 spells CASSQSLTGFQETQYF. DNA of the CDR3: TGTGCCAGCAGCCAAAGTTTGACAGGCTTCCAAGAGACCCAGTACTTC.

This clonotype was counted between two and nine times. This rearrangement joins TRBV13 to TRBJ2-7, with D hard to call. This CDR3 is built from 14 residues. Deletions cut 3 bases from V and 6 bases from J, with 15 bases between. CDR1 is PRHDT and CDR2 is FYEKMQ in the germline V gene (reference sequence). The CDR3 loop is CASSFRDNGPEQYF. The CDR3 nucleotides are TGTGCCAGCAGCTTCCGAGACAACGGCCCCGAGCAGTACTTC.

This clonotype was detected only a few times. The CDR3 DNA sequence: TGTGCCAGCAGAGTCTCCCACCGGGGTAACCTCGGAGAGACCCAGTACTTC. It encodes CASRVSHRGNLGETQYF. The rearrangement uses TRBV6-2 or TRBV6-3 and TRBJ2-5, with a tentative D call TRBD2 (5 bases). Trimming cost V 6 bases and J 4 bases, with 24 bases left between them. This CDR3 contains 17 residues. Germline lookup yields CDR1 MNHEY and CDR2 SVGEGT.

The chain combines TRBV27 with TRBJ1-1; no clear D. The germline V gene has CDR1 MNHEY and CDR2 SMNVEV (reference sequence). V lost 0 bases and J 6 bases, leaving 8 bases between the germline ends. CDR3 length equals 13 residues. CDR3 in amino acids: CASSLSENSEAFF. The CDR3 nucleotides read TGTGCCAGCAGTTTATCGGAAAACTCTGAAGCTTTCTTT.

This clonotype was seen a handful of times. The V call is TRBV6-2 or TRBV6-3, the J call TRBJ2-1, with 7 bases identical to TRBD2. This CDR3 contains 12 residues. In germline, CDR1 is MNHEY, CDR2 SVGEGT. The V gene end was trimmed by 7 bases and the J gene end by 14 bases; junction bases not matched to a gene: 11. In DNA, the CDR3 is TGTGCCAGCAATCTACCCGCGGGAGCCAAGTTCTTC. Translating gives CASNLPAGAKFF.

In its sample, this clonotype was seen a few times. The genes are TRBV6-6 and TRBJ1-5, with 7 bases lining up with TRBD1. This CDR3 has 15 residues. Trimming removed 3 bases from V and 2 bases from J; junction bases left unmatched: 4. Per the germline V gene, CDR1 is MNHNY and CDR2 is SVGAGI (reference sequence). CDR3: CASSYEGARNQPQHF. The CDR3 nucleotides are TGTGCCAGCAGTTATGAGGGGGCTCGCAATCAGCCCCAGCATTTT.

This clonotype was detected a few times. The chain combines TRBV20-1 with TRBJ2-6, with D unresolved. Trimming shortened V by 3 bases and J by 1 base, and 10 bases separated the two germline ends. CDR1 and CDR2 from the germline V gene are DFQATT and SNEGSKA (reference sequence). The CDR3 is 15 residues long. The CDR3 sequence is CSASFLVSGANVLTF. CDR3 bases: TGCAGTGCTAGTTTCCTAGTTTCTGGGGCCAACGTCCTGACTTTC.

This clonotype was picked up a small number of times. V gene TRBV18 combines with J gene TRBJ2-7, with D possibly TRBD2 on 6 matching bases. V lost 3 bases to trimming and J lost 1 base, with 13 bases between them. Per germline, CDR1 KGHSH and CDR2 LQKENI. The CDR3 covers 15 residues. CDR3 nucleotides: TGTGCCAGCTCACCTAACCGGGACTCATCCTACGAGCAGTACTTC. It yields the protein CASSPNRDSSYEQYF.

The chain joins TRBV4-1 to TRBJ2-1; tentative D call: TRBD2 (6 bases). Between the trimmed V and J ends, which lost 2 bases and 0 bases, there was a span of 14 bases. CDR1 and CDR2 from the germline V gene are MGHRA and YSYEKL. The CDR3 length is 17 residues. The CDR3 region is CASSQYLAGTSYNEQFF. CDR3 coding DNA: TGCGCCAGCAGCCAATACCTGGCGGGGACCTCCTACAATGAGCAGTTCTTC.

This chain uses TRBV20-1 with TRBJ2-4; no definite D call. The CDR3 loop spans 11 amino acids. Germline V gives CDR1 DFQATT, CDR2 SNEGSKA (reference sequence). V was trimmed by 1 base and J by 13 bases, leaving 11 bases between them. Here the CDR3 reads CSARVPGSQYF. The DNA for the CDR3 is TGCAGTGCTAGAGTTCCAGGATCGCAGTACTTC.

A remark on this clonotype: One end of the junction is discordant with germline, which a read error may explain. This rearrangement joins TRBV6-1 to TRBJ2-3; TRBD2 matches at 8 bases. CDR1 MNHNS and CDR2 SASEGT come from the germline V gene. The CDR3 has 13 residues. The CDR3 loop is CASSEVAGYTRYF. The CDR3 nucleotides read TGTGCCAGCAGTGAAGTAGCGGGGTATACGCGGTATTTT.

This clonotype occurred a few times. The V call is TRBV20-1, the J call TRBJ2-7, with a tentative D call TRBD2 (6 bases). The V and J ends lost 0 bases and 2 bases respectively, with 14 bases between them. The CDR3 spans 15 residues. Germline V gene data show CDR1 as DFQATT and CDR2 as SNEGSKA (reference sequence). The CDR3 nucleotides are TGCAGTGCTAGAGATCTGATTAGCGGCACCTACGAGCAGTACTTC. Its translation: CSARDLISGTYEQYF.